This T cell receptor beta chain originates from a study of a mutant IDH1 vaccine in newly diagnosed glioma. Study-wide context: Previous care, which was radiotherapy, temozolomide, or both, most often involved both. V12 occurred at week 35 and V13 at week 47.

Profiling relied on immunoSEQ multiplex PCR, and the TCRdb table lists in-frame clones only, not all of them. The table has 53,000 or so clones, approximately 79% seen once. As to time point: week 35, safety follow-up. Every single dose of the vaccine, 300 ug of mutant IDH1 20-mer peptide, came with topical imiquimod. Trimming pared 0 bases from V and 8 bases from J, leaving 16 bases between. This CDR3 has 15 amino acids. Germline V gene data show CDR1 as SQVTM and CDR2 as ANQGSEA. Regarding this clone: The antigen is not known.

The source is a man aged 35-49 years with glioma. This chain uses TRBV29-1 with TRBJ1-4; the D gene is possibly TRBD1 (5 bases). Sample: PBMCs, taken from a glioma patient whose treatment included an IDH1 peptide vaccine. The CDR3 reads CSVEEGRGVGEKLFF. CDR3 nucleotide sequence: TGCAGCGTTGAAGAGGGCAGAGGGGTAGGGGAAAAACTGTTTTTT.